The next 26 T cell receptor beta chains were all read from a single sample in a study of early T cells in non-severe SARS-CoV-2 infection. TCRdb reprocessed the 5' RACE reads with MiXCR, giving one entry per CDR3 protein. This table holds about 48,000 distinct CDR3 sequences, more than 6.5% found once. Sequenced material: whole blood. These receptors originate from an adult who was a healthcare worker with PCR-confirmed SARS-CoV-2 infection or an uninfected control (not recorded which).

A few counts support this clonotype. This rearrangement joins TRBV5-5 to TRBJ1-5; D ambiguous. Between the trimmed V and J ends, which lost 1 base and 1 base, there was a span of 3 bases. There are 13 residues in the CDR3. From germline, CDR1 is SGHKS and CDR2 YYEKEE (reference sequence). The CDR3 here is CASSLFSNQPQHF. The CDR3, as DNA: TGTGCCAGCAGCTTGTTCAGCAATCAGCCCCAGCATTTT.

This clonotype was seen ten or more times. The CDR3 spells CASSRVTGELFF. CDR3 nucleotide sequence: TGTGCCAGTAGCAGGGTCACCGGGGAGCTGTTTTTT. The rearrangement uses TRBV19 and TRBJ2-2, with D possibly matching TRBD1 (5 bases). From germline, CDR1 is LNHDA and CDR2 SQIVND (reference sequence). CDR3 length: 12 amino acids. V lost 6 bases, J lost 4 bases, and 6 bases lay in between.

At least ten counts were recorded for this clonotype. The gene calls are TRBV7-9 and TRBJ2-2, with 8 bases that match TRBD1. Germline loops: CDR1 SEHNR, CDR2 FQNEAQ (reference sequence). The CDR3 runs to 15 residues. Unmatched junction bases numbered 2, after V lost 0 bases and J lost 5 bases. The CDR3 protein is CASSLARQGTGELFF. DNA of the CDR3: TGTGCCAGCAGCTTAGCTCGACAGGGGACCGGGGAGCTGTTTTTT. Filled out from reference TRBV7-9 and TRBJ2-2, the complete variable domain reads DTGVSQNPRHKITKRGQNVTFRCDPISEHNRLYWYRQTLGQGPEFLTYFQNEAQLEKSRLLSDRFSAERPKGSFSTLEIQRTEQGDSAMYLCASSLARQGTGELFFGEGSRLTVL.

This clonotype occurred many times. The V and J genes are TRBV12-3 or TRBV12-4 and TRBJ2-1, with D uncertain. V was pared by 4 bases and J by 7 bases, with 11 bases between. The CDR3 has 13 amino acids. The CDR3 sequence: CASSSGYSNEQFF. CDR3 coding DNA: TGTGCCAGCAGTTCCGGATATAGTAATGAGCAGTTCTTC.

This clonotype was detected many times. The chain joins TRBV12-3 or TRBV12-4 to TRBJ1-5; D gene uncertain. V was shortened by 5 bases and J by 0 bases, with 14 bases between the two germline ends. The CDR3 runs 16 residues. CDR3 in DNA: TGTGCCAGCAGTCCCCCATTGGATAATAGCAATCAGCCCCAGCATTTT. This sequence encodes CASSPPLDNSNQPQHF.

At least ten counts were recorded for this clonotype. The rearrangement links TRBV2 to TRBJ2-2; the D is unclear. The CDR3 is 11 amino acids. Germline V CDR1 and CDR2: SNHLY, FYNNEI. V lost 8 bases and J lost 4, with 5 bases in between. CDR3 DNA: TGTGCCAGCCTGACCACCGGGGAGCTGTTTTTT. It is translated as CASLTTGELFF.

This clonotype occurred many times. V usage is TRBV2 and J usage is TRBJ1-1; no definite D call. Between the trimmed V and J ends, which lost 3 bases and 1 base, there was a span of 9 bases. The V gene's germline CDR1 is SNHLY and CDR2 FYNNEI. The CDR3 sequence is 14 residues long. This CDR3 is CASSESATNTEAFF. For the CDR3, the DNA is TGTGCCAGCAGTGAGTCGGCGACGAACACTGAAGCTTTCTTT. The whole variable domain, remainder taken from reference TRBV2 and TRBJ1-1, is EPEVTQTPSHQVTQMGQEVILRCVPISNHLYFYWYRQILGQKVEFLVSFYNNEISEKSEIFDDQFSVERPDGSNFTLKIRSTKLEDSAMYFCASSESATNTEAFFGQGTRLTVV.

DNA for the CDR3: TGTGCCAGTAGTATCCTTGGGACTAGCGCCGAGCAGTACTTC. This translates into CASSILGTSAEQYF. The chain uses TRBV19 and TRBJ2-7, with 10 bases matching TRBD2. The CDR3 has 14 amino acids. Looked up from germline, CDR1 is LNHDA and CDR2 is SQIVND (reference sequence). Unmatched junction bases numbered 5, after V lost 3 bases and J lost 6 bases.

Here the CDR3 reads CASSLAGLKGYTF. For the CDR3, the DNA is TGCGCCAGCAGCTTGGCGGGATTGAAGGGCTACACCTTC. This chain connects TRBV5-1 to TRBJ1-2; D is undetermined. There are 13 residues in the CDR3. Germline-derived CDR1 and CDR2 are SGHRS and YFSETQ. V lost 0 bases to trimming and J lost 8 bases, with 11 bases between them.

The chain uses TRBV30 and TRBJ1-5, with D possibly TRBD1 on 6 matching bases. V was clipped by 0 bases and J by 5 bases, with 14 bases between them. The CDR3 sequence is 15 residues long. CDR1 and CDR2 (germline): GTSNPN, SVGIG (reference sequence). The CDR3 DNA is TGTGCCTGGAGTGTCCGCAAGGGGGTGGATCAGCCCCAGCATTTT. Its protein product is CAWSVRKGVDQPQHF.

This clonotype has a count of ten or more. This rearrangement joins TRBV12-3 or TRBV12-4 to TRBJ2-3, with TRBD2 identical over 7 bases. The CDR3 is 15 residues long. The trim removed 5 bases at V and 5 bases at J, leaving 10 bases unmatched. Written as DNA, the CDR3 is TGTGCCAGCAGTCGGACGGGACCGGGGGGAGATACGCAGTATTTT. The encoded protein is CASSRTGPGGDTQYF.

The table lists this clonotype with many counts. V is TRBV6-2 or TRBV6-3 and J is TRBJ1-5; D call uncertain. Trimming removed 7 bases from V and 2 bases from J, with 15 bases in between. The CDR3 covers 15 residues. The germline CDR1 and CDR2 sequences are MNHEY and SVGEGT. The chain's CDR3 is CASTDPGIGNQPQHF. CDR3 nucleotide sequence: TGTGCCAGCACAGATCCTGGGATAGGCAATCAGCCCCAGCATTTT.

The sample holds many counts of this clonotype. The rearrangement links TRBV6-5 to TRBJ1-1; 7 bases fit TRBD1. The germline gives CDR1 MNHEY, CDR2 SVGAGI. V dropped 6 bases and J dropped 1; count of bases not matched to a gene: 8. CDR3 length: 15 amino acids. Here the CDR3 DNA reads TGTGCCAGCAGCCCACGACAGGGAACGAACACTGAAGCTTTCTTT. Translated: CASSPRQGTNTEAFF.

This clonotype was seen a few times. CDR3: CASRWGQGRDNSPLHF. In DNA, the CDR3 is TGTGCCAGCAGATGGGGACAGGGGCGAGATAATTCACCCCTCCACTTT. J is TRBJ1-6 and V is TRBV7-2; 10 bases align to TRBD1. V lost 6 bases to trimming and J lost 5 bases; unmatched junction nucleotides: 7. The CDR3 is 16 amino acids. The germline V gene has CDR1 SGHTA and CDR2 FQGNSA. The complete variable domain, with remaining parts taken from reference TRBV7-2 and TRBJ1-6, reads GAGVSQSPSNKVTEKGKDVELRCDPISGHTALYWYRQSLGQGLEFLIYFQGNSAPDKSGLPSDRFSAERTGGSVSTLTIQRTQQEDSAVYLCASRWGQGRDNSPLHFGNGTRLTVT.

This clonotype occurred many times. The CDR3 region is CASSSLWVGTEAFF. CDR3 bases: TGTGCCAGCAGTTCCCTATGGGTTGGCACTGAAGCTTTCTTT. This rearrangement joins TRBV12-3 or TRBV12-4 to TRBJ1-1; D gene ambiguous. This CDR3 comprises 14 residues. The germline V and J ends were trimmed by 4 bases and 4 bases, with 13 bases remaining between them.

This clonotype was recorded many times. CDR3 protein: CASTLDSRATGELFF. Here the CDR3 DNA reads TGTGCCAGCACCCTCGACTCGCGTGCAACCGGGGAGCTGTTTTTT. The chain joins TRBV6-5 to TRBJ2-2, with D unclear. The CDR3 runs 15 residues. CDR1 and CDR2 (germline): MNHEY, SVGAGI. The V end was cut by 7 bases, the J end by 5 bases, with 17 bases between.

Many counts were recorded for this clonotype. The gene calls are TRBV12-3 or TRBV12-4 and TRBJ2-2, with 8 positions matching TRBD1. The CDR3 is 12 residues long. V dropped 6 bases and J dropped 6; count of bases not matched to a gene: 0. The CDR3 reads CASRQGAGELFF. CDR3 nucleotide sequence: TGTGCCAGCAGACAGGGGGCCGGGGAGCTGTTTTTT.

Only a few counts were recorded for this clonotype. This chain connects TRBV2 to TRBJ1-5; the match to TRBD1 covers 9 bases. Germline CDR1 SNHLY, CDR2 FYNNEI. V lost 4 bases to trimming and J lost 0 bases; unmatched junction nucleotides: 4. This CDR3 spans 16 amino acids. The CDR3 bases are TGTGCCAGCAGTGCGGACAGGGGTTTTAGCAATCAGCCCCAGCATTTT. As protein: CASSADRGFSNQPQHF. Looking up the rest from reference TRBV2 and TRBJ1-5 gives the full variable domain: EPEVTQTPSHQVTQMGQEVILRCVPISNHLYFYWYRQILGQKVEFLVSFYNNEISEKSEIFDDQFSVERPDGSNFTLKIRSTKLEDSAMYFCASSADRGFSNQPQHFGDGTRLSIL.

This clonotype was detected many times. The chain combines TRBV12-3 or TRBV12-4 with TRBJ2-7; D might be TRBD2 (5 bases). The germline V and J ends were trimmed by 3 bases and 3 bases, with 9 bases remaining between them. There are 13 residues in the CDR3. The CDR3 reads CASSLRGNYEQYF. For the CDR3, the DNA is TGTGCCAGCAGTTTGAGAGGGAACTACGAGCAGTACTTC.

As for this clonotype: The junction differs from germline at one of its ends, possibly a read error. This chain connects TRBV6-2 or TRBV6-3 to TRBJ2-4, with D unresolved. CDR3 length: 16 residues. Germline values: CDR1 MNHEY, CDR2 SVGEGT. The CDR3 spells CDSRDPMDLAKNIQYF. CDR3 nucleotide sequence: TGTGACAGCAGAGACCCCATGGATCTAGCCAAAAACATTCAGTACTTC.

The J gene is TRBJ2-2, the V gene TRBV28; 8 positions match TRBD1. Germline V gene sequence: CDR1 MDHEN, CDR2 SYDVKM. V gave up 10 bases and J gave up 4 bases; unmatched junction bases: 2. This CDR3 spans 12 amino acids. Written as DNA, the CDR3 is TGTGCCATCACAGGGGGCACCGGGGAGCTGTTTTTT. This sequence encodes CAITGGTGELFF.

This clonotype was observed at least ten times. V usage is TRBV20-1 and J usage is TRBJ1-1; D is undetermined. Deletions cut 5 bases from V and 0 bases from J, with 10 bases between. The CDR3 length is 13 residues. Germline CDR1 is DFQATT and CDR2 is SNEGSKA (reference sequence). CDR3 loop: CSALRTMNTEAFF. CDR3 nucleotides: TGCAGTGCTCTACGGACTATGAACACTGAAGCTTTCTTT.

This clonotype was seen a handful of times. CDR3 amino acids: CASSVLQDNTEAFF. CDR3 coding DNA: TGTGCCAGCAGTGTGTTACAGGACAACACTGAAGCTTTCTTT. The J gene is TRBJ1-1, the V gene TRBV7-9; maybe TRBD1 (5 bases). This CDR3 has 14 residues. Germline CDR1 reads SEHNR; CDR2 reads FQNEAQ (reference sequence). V lost 6 bases and J lost 2, with 13 bases in between.

This clonotype appeared a few times. The chain recombines TRBV29-1 with TRBJ1-2; D not resolved. V lost 0 bases to trimming and J lost 5 bases, with 7 bases between them. The germline gives CDR1 SQVTM, CDR2 ANQGSEA. The CDR3 has 12 residues. The CDR3 loop is CSVEDSSYGYTF. In nucleotides, the CDR3 is TGCAGCGTTGAAGATTCCTCATATGGCTACACCTTC.

Ten or more counts support this clonotype. The rearrangement uses TRBV5-4 and TRBJ2-1; TRBD1 matches 7 bases. This CDR3 region has 12 residues. Germline values: CDR1 SGHNT, CDR2 YYREEE (reference sequence). V gave up 1 base and J gave up 9 bases; unmatched junction bases: 1. The CDR3 reads CASSLYRGEQFF. The CDR3 bases are TGTGCCAGCAGCTTGTACAGGGGTGAGCAGTTCTTC.

This clonotype has ten or more counts. The chain is built from TRBV20-1 and TRBJ1-2; D gene unclear. V shed 0 bases and J shed 1 base, with 9 bases lying between them. This CDR3 has 14 residues. The germline CDR1 and CDR2 sequences are DFQATT and SNEGSKA (reference sequence). CDR3 sequence reads: CSARDSASNYGYTF. The CDR3 nucleotides read TGCAGTGCTAGAGATTCGGCTAGTAACTATGGCTACACCTTC.